This T cell receptor beta chain was recovered during a study of T cells expressing NK-cell markers. Across the whole study: TCR beta repertoires came from sorted CD3+CD56+NKG2C+, CD3+CD56+NKG2C- and CD3+CD56-NKG2C+ T cells. Study-level results: Leadership of the CD3+CD56-NKG2C+ fraction also belonged to these clonotypes in four donors.

What made the TCR beta cDNA was 5'RACE template switching with UMIs. TCRdb reanalyzed the 5' RACE reads and collapses them to one entry per CDR3 protein, without DNA. The sample table includes around 380,000 distinct CDR3 sequences. As concerns this clonotype: What it binds is not known.

CDR3 size: 19 residues. Germline-derived CDR1 and CDR2 are SGHVS and FQNEAQ. The TCR comes from a woman in her 50s in good health. The chain combines TRBV7-8 with TRBJ2-1; TCRdb lists TRBD2, though no DNA is available to test this call. The source material was blood T cells: a sorted CD56 or NKG2C T cell subset, CD4+ or CD8+ T cells, or bulk PBMC T cells (not recorded which). CDR3 protein: CASSPLRGAPDSSYNEQFF.